These T cell receptor beta chains were read from a single sample in a study of breast tumors, draining lymph nodes, adjacent tissues. TCRdb itself ran the multiplex PCR reads through MiXCR, one entry per CDR3 protein. The sample has about 180,000 distinct CDR3 sequences; roughly 35% are singletons. The sample consisted of axillary lymph node tissue. The receptor set was obtained from a female donor with breast cancer. Some clones in this sample may be carry-over from other donors' samples. Both conserved end residues are part of each CDR3. A D gene is named only where the DNA matches it firmly. For some rows the clone size is stated as once, few or many, or as a class when expanded; others skip it.

d_call,v_call,clone_size,cdr3_length,j_call,cdr3_aa,cdr3_nt
TRBD2,TRBV7-9,.,18,TRBJ2-3,CASSLGRLAGGPGDTQYF,TGTGCCAGCAGCTTAGGCAGACTAGCGGGGGGTCCTGGGGATACGCAGTATTTT
TRBD2,TRBV6-5,.,16,TRBJ2-1,CASSHSPSGGAHEQFF,TGTGCCAGCAGTCACTCGCCTAGCGGGGGGGCTCATGAGCAGTTCTTC
.,TRBV10-3,many,14,TRBJ2-3,CAISDPGPTDTQYF,TGTGCCATCAGTGACCCCGGTCCCACAGATACGCAGTATTTT
.,TRBV7-2,many,14,TRBJ1-4,CASSLQAQSEKLFF,TGTGCCAGCAGCTTACAGGCACAGTCCGAAAAACTGTTTTTT
.,TRBV29-1,many,12,TRBJ2-7,CSVKGQLDEQYF,TGCAGCGTAAAGGGACAACTCGACGAGCAGTACTTC
.,TRBV7-9,many,16,TRBJ1-4,CASSPQGIRTNEKLFF,TGTGCCAGCAGCCCGCAGGGAATTAGAACTAATGAAAAACTGTTTTTT
.,TRBV28,many,14,TRBJ2-7,CASSFKGRGGEQYF,TGTGCCAGCAGTTTTAAGGGTAGGGGAGGCGAGCAGTACTTC
.,TRBV29-1,many,15,TRBJ2-2,CSVGRGGLGTGELFF,TGCAGCGTGGGGCGTGGGGGGCTTGGTACCGGGGAGCTGTTTTTT
TRBD1,TRBV19,many,16,TRBJ2-7,CASRGRGTGMSYEQYF,TGTGCCAGTAGAGGCCGCGGGACAGGTATGTCCTACGAGCAGTACTTC
TRBD1,TRBV24-1,.,15,TRBJ1-1,CATSEGIGGETEAFF,TGTGCCACCAGTGAGGGAATAGGGGGCGAAACTGAAGCTTTCTTT
.,TRBV20-1,.,15,TRBJ1-1,CSARTVAPNTAGAFF,TGCAGTGCCCGGACAGTGGCCCCGAACACAGCTGGAGCTTTCTTT
.,TRBV16,many,14,TRBJ1-4,CASSQWGSDEKLFF,TGTGCCAGCAGCCAATGGGGATCGGACGAAAAACTGTTTTTT
TRBD2,TRBV12-3/TRBV12-4,.,16,TRBJ2-5,CASSFGASGAQETQYF,TGTGCCAGCAGTTTCGGGGCTAGCGGGGCCCAAGAGACCCAGTACTTC